Detailed here is one T cell receptor (beta chain). A single record per CDR3 protein comes from TCRdb applying MiXCR to the 5' RACE reads. The repertoire has 750,000 to 950,000 distinct CDR3 sequences, 9% to 15% of them found once; the top ten carry around 1.6%. The sample comes from a study of identical twins. The CDR3 length is 11 residues. V shed 10 bases and J shed 12 bases, with 18 bases lying between them. CDR1 is LNHDA and CDR2 is SQIVND in the germline V gene (reference sequence). The data also belong to a second study, concerning yellow fever vaccine responses in identical twins.

Sequences were obtained from PBMCs. The TCR originated in a woman aged 18-29 years in good health. The V and J genes are TRBV19 and TRBJ1-1; D might be TRBD1 (6 bases). This CDR3 is CATTSIGGPFF. The CDR3 DNA sequence: TGTGCCACCACCTCGATTGGGGGGCCTTTCTTT.